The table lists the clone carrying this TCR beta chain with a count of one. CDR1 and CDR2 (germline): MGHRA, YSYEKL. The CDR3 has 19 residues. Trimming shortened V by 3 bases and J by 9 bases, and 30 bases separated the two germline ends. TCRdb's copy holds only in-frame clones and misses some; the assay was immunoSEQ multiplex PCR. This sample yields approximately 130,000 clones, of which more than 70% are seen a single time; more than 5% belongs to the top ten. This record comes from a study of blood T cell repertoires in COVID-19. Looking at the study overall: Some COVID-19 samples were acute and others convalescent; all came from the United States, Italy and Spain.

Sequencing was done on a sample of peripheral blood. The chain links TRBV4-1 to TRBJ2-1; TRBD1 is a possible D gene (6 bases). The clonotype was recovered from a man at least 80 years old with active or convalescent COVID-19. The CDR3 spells CASSQLVGVGGPLTGEQFF. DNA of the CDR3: TGCGCCAGCAGCCAGTTGGTGGGCGTAGGGGGACCTTTAACTGGTGAGCAGTTCTTC.